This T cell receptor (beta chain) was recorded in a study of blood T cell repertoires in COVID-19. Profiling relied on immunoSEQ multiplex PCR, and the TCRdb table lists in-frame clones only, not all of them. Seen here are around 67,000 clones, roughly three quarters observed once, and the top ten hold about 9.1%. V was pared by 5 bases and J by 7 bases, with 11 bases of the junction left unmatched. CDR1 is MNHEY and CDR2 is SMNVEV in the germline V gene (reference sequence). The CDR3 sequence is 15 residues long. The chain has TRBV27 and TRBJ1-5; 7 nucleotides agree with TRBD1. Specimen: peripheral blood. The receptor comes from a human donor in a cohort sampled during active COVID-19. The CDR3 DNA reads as TGTGCCAGCAGTACCGCGGACAGGAGGGAACAGCCCCAGCATTTT. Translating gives CASSTADRREQPQHF.